This T cell receptor (beta chain) emerged from a study of blood T cell repertoires in COVID-19. The junction had 1 base not matched to a gene; V was cut back by 4 bases and J by 1 base. This CDR3 is built from 14 residues. CDR1 is LGHDT, CDR2 YNNKEL, per germline (reference sequence). In the original workflow: Researchers report that nucleated cell counts were estimated from reference gene primer amplification. Sequencing used immunoSEQ multiplex PCR; TCRdb keeps in-frame clones, though not all of them. That table supplies the V and J calls and clone size; D and trimming were determined from the DNA. The data contain about 190,000 clones, around nine tenths of them singletons.

This TCR was recovered from a man younger than 35 with active or convalescent COVID-19. V gene TRBV3-1 (or the pseudogene TRBV3-2) combines with J gene TRBJ2-5, with 9 bases that match TRBD2. The sample was peripheral blood. The CDR3 reads CASSLSGGQETQYF. The CDR3 DNA is TGTGCCAGCAGCCTTAGCGGGGGCCAAGAGACCCAGTACTTC.